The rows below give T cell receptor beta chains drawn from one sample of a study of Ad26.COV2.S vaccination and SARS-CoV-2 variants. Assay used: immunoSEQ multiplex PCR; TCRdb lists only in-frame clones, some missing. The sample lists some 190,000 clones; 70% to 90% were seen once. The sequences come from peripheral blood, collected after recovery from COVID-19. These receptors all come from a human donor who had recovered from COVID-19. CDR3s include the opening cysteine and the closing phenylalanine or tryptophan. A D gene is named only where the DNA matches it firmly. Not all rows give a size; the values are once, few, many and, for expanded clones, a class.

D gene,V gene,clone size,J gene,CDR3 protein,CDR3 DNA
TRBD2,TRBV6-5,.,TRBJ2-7,CASSPARGEDEQYF,TGTGCCAGCAGTCCCGCCCGGGGGGAGGACGAGCAGTACTTC
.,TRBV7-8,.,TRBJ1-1,CASSSSGEGEAFF,TGTGCCAGCAGCTCCTCCGGGGAGGGTGAAGCTTTCTTT
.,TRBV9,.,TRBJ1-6,CASSAEGGRANSPLHF,TGTGCCAGCAGCGCAGAGGGTGGGAGGGCTAATTCACCCCTCCACTTT
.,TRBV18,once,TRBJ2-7,CASSPGTGDEQYF,TGTGCCAGCTCACCAGGGACCGGGGACGAGCAGTACTTC
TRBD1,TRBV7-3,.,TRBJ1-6,CASSLTGTNTPLHF,TGTGCCAGCAGCTTGACAGGGACCAATACACCCCTCCACTTT
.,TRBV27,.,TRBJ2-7,CASSLTETYEQYF,TGTGCCAGCAGTTTAACGGAGACCTACGAGCAGTACTTC
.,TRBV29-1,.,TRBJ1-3,CSVAETGNTIYF,TGCAGCGTTGCGGAAACTGGAAACACCATATATTTT
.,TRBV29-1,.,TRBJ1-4,CSVAPNRLGEKLFF,TGCAGCGTTGCCCCGAACCGGCTGGGAGAAAAACTGTTTTTT
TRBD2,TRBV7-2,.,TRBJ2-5,CASSLGASGGSQETQYF,TGTGCCAGCAGCTTAGGGGCAAGCGGGGGGTCTCAAGAGACCCAGTACTTC
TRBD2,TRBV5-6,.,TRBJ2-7,CASSSEGVAGVTSYEQYF,TGTGCCAGCAGCTCCGAAGGGGTAGCGGGGGTAACCTCCTACGAGCAGTACTTC
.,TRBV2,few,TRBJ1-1,CASKTLRNTEAFF,TGTGCCAGCAAGACCCTTCGTAACACTGAAGCTTTCTTT
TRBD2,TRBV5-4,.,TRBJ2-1,CASSLPGDSGGEQFF,TGTGCCAGCAGCTTGCCAGGCGACTCGGGGGGGGAGCAGTTCTTC
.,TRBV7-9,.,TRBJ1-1,CASSKGGVNTEAFF,TGTGCCAGCAGTAAGGGGGGTGTGAACACTGAAGCTTTCTTT
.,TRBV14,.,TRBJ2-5,CASSQEGETQYF,TGTGCCAGCAGCCAAGAAGGAGAGACCCAGTACTTC
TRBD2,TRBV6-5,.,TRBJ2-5,CASRKLADQETQYF,TGTGCCAGCAGGAAACTAGCGGACCAAGAGACCCAGTACTTC
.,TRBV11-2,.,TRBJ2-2,CASSQFTGELFF,TGTGCCAGCAGCCAGTTCACCGGGGAGCTGTTTTTT
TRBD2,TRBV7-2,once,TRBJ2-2,CASSFASGVVFFAGELFF,TGTGCCAGCAGCTTCGCTAGCGGGGTGGTCTTTTTCGCCGGGGAGCTGTTTTTT
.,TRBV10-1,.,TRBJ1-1,CASSATVTTNVNTEAFF,TGCGCCAGCAGTGCGACGGTTACCACTAACGTGAACACTGAAGCTTTCTTT
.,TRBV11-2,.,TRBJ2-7,CASSHPGNSYEQYF,TGTGCCAGCAGCCATCCCGGGAACTCCTACGAGCAGTACTTC
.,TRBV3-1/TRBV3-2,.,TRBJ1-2,CASSQEGRLGGYTF,TGTGCCAGCAGCCAAGAGGGCAGACTTGGAGGCTACACCTTC